This T cell receptor beta chain was sequenced during a study of shared clonotypes between healthy human individuals. Study conclusions and caveats: The represented genetic and exposure-history diversity was limited by the small number of donors.

To note about this clone: No antigen is known for it.

TCRdb keeps only in-frame clones here, not all; method: immunoSEQ multiplex PCR. This sample has under 550,000 clones, with 95% to 97% found just once. V was trimmed by 2 bases and J by 2 bases, leaving 12 bases between them. CDR1 and CDR2 from the germline V gene are MDHEN and SYDVKM. This CDR3 is built from 15 residues. Sequenced sample: naive CD4+ T cells sorted from blood. The sample's subset: CD45RA+ positively selected. The chain links TRBV28 to TRBJ1-2; perhaps TRBD1 as D (5 bases). This clonotype was sampled from a woman in her thirties in good health. The CDR3 reads CASSLMWGGNYGYTF. CDR3 nucleotides: TGTGCCAGCAGTTTAATGTGGGGGGGGAACTATGGCTACACCTTC.